A selection of T cell receptor beta chains follows, all from one sample in a study of T cell responses to AZD1222 COVID-19 vaccine. TCRdb keeps only in-frame clones here, not all; method: immunoSEQ multiplex PCR. The sample lists 120,000 to 150,000 clones, approximately 90% occurring once. The source material was peripheral blood, sampled 28 days after the second AZD1222 dose. Receptors originate from an adult who received the AZD1222 COVID-19 vaccine. CDR3s include the opening cysteine and the closing phenylalanine or tryptophan. The D gene is left open where the match is weak.

v_gene	d_gene	j_gene	CDR3nt	CDR3aa
TRBV10-3	TRBD1	TRBJ1-1	TGTGCCACCAGTGCAACGGACAGGCCTAGCACTGAAGCTTTCTTT	CATSATDRPSTEAFF
TRBV6-2/TRBV6-3	-	TRBJ2-1	TGTGCCAGCAGTGTAGCGGAAGAAAACAATGAGCAGTTCTTC	CASSVAEENNEQFF
TRBV7-2	TRBD1	TRBJ1-1	TGTGCCAGCAGCTTTAACAGGGGAGGGCGGAACACTGAAGCTTTCTTT	CASSFNRGGRNTEAFF
TRBV5-6	TRBD2	TRBJ2-2	TGTGCCAGCAGCACCGGACTAGCGGGAGTAATCGGGGAGCTGTTTTTT	CASSTGLAGVIGELFF
TRBV4-2	TRBD2	TRBJ2-3	TGTGCCAGCAGCCACCCCTCCGGGACTAGCGGCACAGATACGCAGTATTTT	CASSHPSGTSGTDTQYF
TRBV19	TRBD1	TRBJ2-7	TGTGCCAGTAGTACGGAAGGGACAGGGACCTACGAGCAGTACTTC	CASSTEGTGTYEQYF
TRBV19	TRBD1	TRBJ1-1	TGTGCCAGTAGTGCAGGGGGGAAGATCACTGAAGCTTTCTTT	CASSAGGKITEAFF
TRBV30	TRBD1	TRBJ1-1	TGTGCCTGGGGGACAGGCACTGAAGCTTTCTTT	CAWGTGTEAFF
TRBV5-1	TRBD2	TRBJ2-3	TGCGCCAGCAGCTCCTGGGGGGGAGCGGGAGCTAGCACAGATACGCAGTATTTT	CASSSWGGAGASTDTQYF
TRBV28	-	TRBJ1-1	TGTGCCAGCAGTTTGGAGGGGGGCACTGAAGCTTTCTTT	CASSLEGGTEAFF
TRBV27	-	TRBJ1-5	TGTGCCAGCAGTCCCTATGATGGGGGAAGACAGCCCCAGCATTTT	CASSPYDGGRQPQHF
TRBV7-8	TRBD2	TRBJ2-3	TGTGCCAGCAGCTTATTTGGAGGGGTAGCGGGGAGCCCGGATACGCAGTATTTT	CASSLFGGVAGSPDTQYF
TRBV4-1	TRBD1	TRBJ2-7	TGCGCCAGCAGCCACTTCCCGGGCAGGGGGCGCGACGAGCAGTACTTC	CASSHFPGRGRDEQYF
TRBV12-5	-	TRBJ1-1	TGTGCTAGTGGTTTGTTCGCTGAAGCTTTCTTT	CASGLFAEAFF
TRBV28	-	TRBJ2-7	TGTGCCAGCACCTTGGGGTCGGGAGACGCCTACGAGCAGTACTTC	CASTLGSGDAYEQYF
TRBV6-2/TRBV6-3	TRBD2	TRBJ2-5	TGTGCCAGCAGTTACTCGATTCCTTCTGCGGGAGTAGGGCAAGAGACCCAGTACTTC	CASSYSIPSAGVGQETQYF
TRBV19	TRBD1	TRBJ2-3	TGTGCCAGTACCGCAACGGACAGGATGCTAACTAGCACAGATACGCAGTATTTT	CASTATDRMLTSTDTQYF